Below are 31 T cell receptor beta chains sequenced from a single sample in a study of beta chain features in type 1 diabetes. Sequenced material consisted of expressed TCRB transcripts (all of the isolated RNA was reverse transcribed). Only in-frame clones appear in the TCRdb table, and some are missing; sequencing was by immunoSEQ multiplex PCR. This sample has some 240,000 clones, with approximately 11% found just once. The sample consisted of central memory CD4+ T cells from blood. The receptors here all came from a man aged 18-30 years in good health.

This clone was counted a few times. J is TRBJ2-1 and V is TRBV7-9; D is perhaps TRBD2 (6 bases). From germline, CDR1 is SEHNR and CDR2 FQNEAQ (reference sequence). The CDR3 spans 12 residues. The germline V and J ends were trimmed by 1 base and 9 bases, with 7 bases remaining between them. CDR3 sequence reads: CASSLGRGEQFF. CDR3 DNA: TGTGCCAGCAGCTTAGGGAGGGGTGAGCAGTTCTTC.

This clone appeared a few times. The CDR3 coding sequence is TGTGCCAGCAGCTTAGGCCCACGGGGTGAGCAGTTCTTC. The encoded protein is CASSLGPRGEQFF. This chain connects TRBV11-1 to TRBJ2-1; D might be TRBD2 (5 bases). The V gene's germline CDR1 is SGHAT and CDR2 FQDESV (reference sequence). Trimming left V 1 base short and J 9 bases short, with 10 bases between. The CDR3 runs to 13 residues.

This chain uses TRBV28 with TRBJ2-5; D is unresolved. V was cut by 5 bases and J by 5 bases, with 21 bases left in between. This CDR3 has 16 residues. Per the germline V gene, CDR1 is MDHEN and CDR2 is SYDVKM. This CDR3 reads CASSHQIGPLRETQYF. CDR3 coding DNA: TGTGCCAGCAGTCACCAGATTGGGCCCTTGAGGGAGACCCAGTACTTC.

This clone has more than one count but fewer than ten. This rearrangement joins TRBV4-3 to TRBJ2-1; 7 bases map to TRBD1. V shed 0 bases, J shed 6 bases, and the junction held 5 bases outside the gene matches. CDR1 and CDR2 from the germline V gene are LGHNA and YSLEER. The CDR3 extends over 15 amino acids. The CDR3: CASSQERGRANEQFF. The CDR3 DNA follows: TGCGCCAGCAGCCAAGAAAGGGGGCGCGCCAATGAGCAGTTCTTC.

This clone has at least ten counts. The chain employs TRBV18 and TRBJ2-1, with 10 bases that match TRBD2. Germline assignment: CDR1 KGHSH and CDR2 LQKENI. The junction had 5 bases not matched to a gene; V was cut back by 3 bases and J by 9 bases. The CDR3 is 14 amino acids. CDR3 nucleotide sequence: TGTGCCAGCTCACCTTTAGCGGGAGGAAGTGAGCAGTTCTTC. Amino acid sequence: CASSPLAGGSEQFF.

This clone was picked up a small number of times. The rearrangement uses TRBV7-9 and TRBJ2-1; D not certain. Trimming left V 3 bases short and J 5 bases short, with 8 bases between. CDR1 SEHNR and CDR2 FQNEAQ come from the germline V gene (reference sequence). The CDR3 has 13 residues. The CDR3 loop reads CASSFIIDNEQFF. DNA of the CDR3: TGTGCCAGCAGCTTCATAATAGACAATGAGCAGTTCTTC.

The CDR3: CASSLGAGESTDTQYF. DNA of the CDR3: TGTGCCAGCAGCTTGGGGGCGGGAGAGAGCACAGATACGCAGTATTTT. The V gene is TRBV5-4, the J gene TRBJ2-3; 7 nucleotides line up with TRBD2. This CDR3 has 16 amino acids. Germline V lookup: CDR1 SGHNT, CDR2 YYREEE (reference sequence). The trim removed 0 bases at V and 0 bases at J, leaving 4 bases unmatched.

This clone appeared a few times. The chain employs TRBV9 and TRBJ2-3; the D gene is possibly TRBD1 (8 bases). From germline, CDR1 is SGDLS and CDR2 YYNGEE. Trimming shortened V by 4 bases and J by 6 bases, and 15 bases separated the two germline ends. The CDR3 covers 14 residues. The DNA for the CDR3 is TGTGCCAGCAGCACAGACAGGGGAGGGGATACGCAGTATTTT. This translates into CASSTDRGGDTQYF.

The CDR3 nucleotides read TGCAGCGCCGGGTTGGGGGCGAACACTGAAGCTTTCTTT. This gives the protein CSAGLGANTEAFF. V gene TRBV29-1 combines with J gene TRBJ1-1, with D tentatively TRBD1 (6 bases). CDR3 length: 13 amino acids. V was pared by 7 bases and J by 1 base, with 13 bases between. Germline CDR1 is SQVTM and CDR2 is ANQGSEA.

The chain is built from TRBV18 and TRBJ1-1; maybe TRBD1 (6 bases). This CDR3 region has 16 residues. V lost 2 bases and J lost 1, with 14 bases in between. Per germline, CDR1 KGHSH and CDR2 LQKENI. The DNA for the CDR3 is TGTGCCAGCTCACCAAGAGGCCCGACAGGGAACACTGAAGCTTTCTTT. Its protein product is CASSPRGPTGNTEAFF.

This clone was observed a few times. The sample carries other DNA sequences with the same CDR3. V and J are TRBV20-1 and TRBJ1-1; the D is unclear. V was cut by 5 bases and J by 4 bases, with 8 bases left in between. The V gene's germline CDR1 is DFQATT and CDR2 SNEGSKA (reference sequence). The CDR3 is made up of 11 amino acids. The DNA for the CDR3 is TGCAGTGCTTCAGGTCCCACTGAAGCTTTCTTT. Amino acid sequence: CSASGPTEAFF.

This clone was counted between two and nine times. The genes are TRBV9 and TRBJ1-2; D is unclear. The length of the CDR3 is 14 residues. The germline V and J ends were trimmed by 2 bases and 7 bases, with 15 bases remaining between them. From germline, CDR1 is SGDLS and CDR2 YYNGEE. The CDR3 coding sequence is TGTGCCAGCAGCGTTACGAGCCAGACCCGTGGCTACACCTTC. Protein sequence: CASSVTSQTRGYTF.

In this sample, this clone turned up a few times. The V and J genes are TRBV14 and TRBJ1-2, with D perhaps TRBD1 (5 bases). Looked up from germline, CDR1 is SGHDN and CDR2 is FVKESK. The CDR3 is 13 residues long. V was clipped by 4 bases and J by 7 bases, with 13 bases between them. For the CDR3, the DNA is TGTGCCAGCAGCCCAGGACGGGGGACTGGCTACACCTTC. Residues: CASSPGRGTGYTF.

The chain recombines TRBV7-2 with TRBJ1-2; maybe TRBD1 (6 bases). This CDR3 is 16 amino acids long. Trimming took 6 bases from V and 4 from J, leaving 21 bases between them. CDR1 is SGHTA, CDR2 FQGNSA, per germline. The CDR3: CASSSTPQGFGYGYTF. CDR3 sequence (DNA): TGTGCCAGCAGTTCCACCCCTCAGGGGTTCGGCTATGGCTACACCTTC. The whole variable domain, filled in from reference TRBV7-2 and TRBJ1-2, reads GAGVSQSPSNKVTEKGKDVELRCDPISGHTALYWYRQSLGQGLEFLIYFQGNSAPDKSGLPSDRFSAERTGGSVSTLTIQRTQQEDSAVYLCASSSTPQGFGYGYTFGSGTRLTVV.

This clone was counted between two and nine times. This chain uses TRBV30 with TRBJ2-1, with D perhaps TRBD2 (5 bases). Trimming pared 1 base from V and 6 bases from J, leaving 10 bases between. This CDR3 comprises 13 residues. From germline, CDR1 is GTSNPN and CDR2 SVGIG (reference sequence). The CDR3 loop is CAWSGGLANEQFF. CDR3 nucleotides: TGTGCCTGGAGTGGCGGCCTAGCCAATGAGCAGTTCTTC.

This chain links TRBV4-1 with TRBJ2-5; 7 bases agree with TRBD2. The CDR3 has 13 residues. The germline V gene encodes CDR1 MGHRA and CDR2 YSYEKL. Losses at the gene ends were 4 bases for V and 5 bases for J; bases not matched to a gene: 4. The CDR3 is CASSLAGVETQYF. The CDR3, as DNA: TGCGCCAGCAGCCTGGCGGGGGTCGAGACCCAGTACTTC.

The table lists this clone with a few counts. CDR3 in amino acids: CAWRQGFGYEQYF. The CDR3 region has the DNA TGTGCCTGGCGACAGGGCTTTGGTTACGAGCAGTACTTC. The gene calls are TRBV30 and TRBJ2-5; 7 bases are shared with TRBD1. The DNA matches TRBJ2-7 better at its end, which makes the J call doubtful. The CDR3 is 13 residues long. In germline, CDR1 is GTSNPN, CDR2 SVGIG (reference sequence).

This clone was seen a few times. The chain links TRBV5-1 to TRBJ2-1; no definite D call. Trimming pared 0 bases from V and 10 bases from J, leaving 5 bases between. This CDR3 region has 11 residues. The germline CDR1 and CDR2 sequences are SGHRS and YFSETQ. The DNA of the CDR3 is TGCGCCAGCAGCTTGGCGGAAGAGCAGTTCTTC. This translates into CASSLAEEQFF.

This clone was counted between two and nine times. The rearrangement uses TRBV27 and TRBJ2-7; D assignment may be TRBD1 or TRBD2 (7 bases each). The germline CDR1 and CDR2 sequences are MNHEY and SMNVEV (reference sequence). V gave up 6 bases and J gave up 2 bases, with 14 bases separating them. CDR3 size: 14 residues. The CDR3 nucleotides read TGTGCCAGCAGAAGACAGGGAGGGACCTACGAGCAGTACTTC. Residues: CASRRQGGTYEQYF.

This clone was counted many times. The chain has TRBV23-1 and TRBJ1-2, with D perhaps matching TRBD1 (6 bases). TRBV23-1 is designated an ORF whose function remains uncertain. V lost 5 bases, J lost 7 bases, and 14 bases lay in between. This CDR3 spans 13 amino acids. The CDR3 bases are TGCGCCAGCAGTAGACCAGGGGCTCGTGGCTACACCTTC. This sequence encodes CASSRPGARGYTF.

Only a few counts were recorded for this clone. The chain carries TRBV27 and TRBJ1-1, with D uncertain. This CDR3 is built from 14 residues. The V and J ends lost 5 bases and 0 bases respectively, with 10 bases between them. Germline CDR1 reads MNHEY; CDR2 reads SMNVEV (reference sequence). The CDR3 spells CASSRLGMNTEAFF. For the CDR3, the DNA is TGTGCCAGCAGTCGGTTGGGGATGAACACTGAAGCTTTCTTT.

This clone was seen a few times. The rearrangement links TRBV19 to TRBJ2-1; 7 nucleotides agree with TRBD2. The V and J ends lost 10 bases and 6 bases, in that order; junction bases with no gene match: 3. Germline CDR1 reads LNHDA; CDR2 reads SQIVND (reference sequence). The CDR3 totals 11 residues. CDR3 coding DNA: TGTGCCACTTCGGGGGGCAATGAGCAGTTCTTC. This codes for CATSGGNEQFF.

This clone showed up just a few times. V usage is TRBV7-3 and J usage is TRBJ2-1; 11 bases are a match to TRBD2. Germline loops: CDR1 SGHTA, CDR2 FQGTGA. The CDR3 contains 14 residues. The trim removed 5 bases at V and 9 bases at J, leaving 6 bases unmatched. The CDR3 spells CASSTTSGSVEQFF. CDR3 sequence (DNA): TGTGCCAGCAGCACCACTAGCGGGAGCGTTGAGCAGTTCTTC.

The chain couples TRBV7-2 to TRBJ2-1, with 10 bases matching TRBD2. Germline CDR1 SGHTA, CDR2 FQGNSA. Losses at the gene ends were 4 bases for V and 13 bases for J; bases not matched to a gene: 16. The CDR3 extends over 16 amino acids. The CDR3 DNA reads TGTGCCAGCAGCTCTCGACAGGGTGCTAGCGGGGGTACACAGTTCTTC. This sequence encodes CASSSRQGASGGTQFF. Drawing the rest from reference TRBV7-2 and TRBJ2-1, the complete variable domain is GAGVSQSPSNKVTEKGKDVELRCDPISGHTALYWYRQSLGQGLEFLIYFQGNSAPDKSGLPSDRFSAERTGGSVSTLTIQRTQQEDSAVYLCASSSRQGASGGTQFFGPGTRLTVL.

This clone was observed at least ten times. J is TRBJ2-1 and V is TRBV5-4, with D possibly being TRBD2 (5 bases). Germline V gene sequence: CDR1 SGHNT, CDR2 YYREEE (reference sequence). V was clipped by 1 base and J by 1 base, with 6 bases between them. CDR3 length: 14 residues. The CDR3 coding sequence is TGTGCCAGCAGCTTGCGCGGGTCCTACAATGAGCAGTTCTTC. This codes for CASSLRGSYNEQFF.

The chain recombines TRBV19 with TRBJ2-7, with D possibly TRBD2 on 5 matching bases. The germline gives CDR1 LNHDA, CDR2 SQIVND (reference sequence). The V and J ends lost 4 bases and 1 base respectively, with 14 bases between them. CDR3 length: 15 residues. Here the CDR3 reads CASSKEAGASYEQYF. The CDR3 nucleotides read TGTGCCAGTAGTAAGGAGGCGGGCGCATCCTACGAGCAGTACTTC.

The rearrangement uses TRBV5-6 and TRBJ2-1; 7 bases line up with TRBD1. The germline CDR1 and CDR2 sequences are SGHDT and YYEEEE. The length of the CDR3 is 19 residues. J was trimmed by 8 bases and V by 1 base; bases with no gene match: 21. The CDR3 sequence: CASSLTGETGSGDRDEQFF. The CDR3 DNA sequence: TGTGCCAGCAGCTTGACCGGAGAGACAGGGTCTGGCGACAGGGATGAGCAGTTCTTC.

This clone was observed a handful of times. The chain employs TRBV29-1 and TRBJ2-1, with TRBD2 identical over 9 bases. Looked up from germline, CDR1 is SQVTM and CDR2 is ANQGSEA. The CDR3 is 13 residues long. J was trimmed by 8 bases and V by 2 bases; bases with no gene match: 4. The CDR3 DNA reads as TGCAGCGTTGAACCTAGCGGGATTGATGAGCAGTTCTTC. Amino acids: CSVEPSGIDEQFF.

The genes are TRBV7-2 and TRBJ2-7, with 7 positions matching TRBD1. CDR1 and CDR2 from the germline V gene are SGHTA and FQGNSA. Trimming cost V 5 bases and J 0 bases; bases outside gene matches: 7. The CDR3 spans 15 residues. The CDR3: CASSIQGLISYEQYF. In DNA, the CDR3 is TGTGCCAGCAGCATACAGGGGCTGATCTCCTACGAGCAGTACTTC.

In this sample, this clone turned up a few times. The chain uses TRBV6-5 and TRBJ2-5, with 8 bases identical to TRBD1. V lost 7 bases, J lost 2 bases, and 6 bases stayed unmatched. Germline CDR1 MNHEY, CDR2 SVGAGI. The length of the CDR3 is 14 residues. In DNA, the CDR3 is TGTGCCAGCATGTGGACAGGGAGGCAAGAGACCCAGTACTTC. Translation: CASMWTGRQETQYF.

This clone showed up just a few times. V is TRBV9 and J is TRBJ1-2; 9 bases match TRBD1. Per germline, CDR1 SGDLS and CDR2 YYNGEE. The CDR3 is 14 amino acids. The trim removed 0 bases at V and 3 bases at J, leaving 0 bases unmatched. CDR3 coding DNA: TGTGCCAGCAGCGTAGGGACAGGGGACTATGGCTACACCTTC. It translates to CASSVGTGDYGYTF.